One sample yielded the 8 T cell receptor beta chains listed below, sequenced in a study of blood T cells in healthy people across ages. Using a J-beta primer mix together with a sample-barcoded 5' primer, a second PCR was run for about 7 to 12 cycles. Each CDR3 protein gets one entry after TCRdb re-called the 5' RACE reads with MiXCR. The table records around 790,000 distinct CDR3 sequences, around 45% of them present only once. Sequenced input: blood. These receptors were collected from a man in his 60s in good health.

V is TRBV2 and J is TRBJ2-4; D assignment may be TRBD1 or TRBD2 (5 bases each). The DNA matches TRBJ2-7 better at its end, which makes the J call doubtful. CDR3 length: 13 residues. CDR1 is SNHLY and CDR2 is FYNNEI in the germline V gene. CDR3 DNA: TGTGCCAGCAGATTGGGGACCACCTACGAGCAGTACTTC. This gives the protein CASRLGTTYEQYF.

This clonotype was seen a handful of times. The chain joins TRBV29-1 to TRBJ2-1; 8 bases are shared with TRBD2. The CDR3 covers 16 residues. Germline V gives CDR1 SQVTM, CDR2 ANQGSEA. The trim removed 7 bases at V and 7 bases at J, leaving 18 bases unmatched. This CDR3 is CSASSLGGALTNEQFF. CDR3 sequence (DNA): TGCAGCGCTAGTTCACTCGGGGGGGCTTTAACGAATGAGCAGTTCTTC.

The chain recombines TRBV2 with TRBJ2-2; 9 bases match TRBD2. The length of the CDR3 is 16 residues. V shed 6 bases, J shed 5 bases, and the junction held 10 bases outside the gene matches. Per germline, CDR1 SNHLY and CDR2 FYNNEI. CDR3: CASRGTRLAVTGELFF. The CDR3 DNA is TGTGCCAGCAGGGGGACCCGACTAGCGGTTACCGGGGAGCTGTTTTTT.

In its sample, this clonotype was seen a few times. CDR3: CASRSGTGPYNEQFF. Written as DNA, the CDR3 is TGTGCCAGCAGGTCTGGGACAGGACCCTACAATGAGCAGTTCTTC. The chain joins TRBV6-1 to TRBJ2-1; 8 bases match TRBD1. Germline CDR1 is MNHNS and CDR2 is SASEGT. The CDR3 extends over 15 amino acids. V lost 6 bases and J lost 2; bases outside the gene matches: 6.

This clonotype was seen a few times. The chain carries TRBV2 and TRBJ2-5, with D unclear. This CDR3 spans 14 amino acids. Trimming removed 3 bases from V and 2 bases from J, with 10 bases in between. Germline CDR1 reads SNHLY; CDR2 reads FYNNEI. CDR3: CASSEGSLQETQYF. The CDR3 DNA reads TGTGCCAGCAGTGAGGGTAGCCTGCAAGAGACCCAGTACTTC.

Of note for this clonotype: The junction and the germline gene differ at one end; a read error may be behind it. The rearrangement links TRBV5-1 to TRBJ1-3; the D gene is possibly TRBD1 (6 bases). Germline-derived CDR1 and CDR2 are SGHRS and YFSETQ. This CDR3 is 14 amino acids long. The CDR3 bases are TGCGCCAGCAGCTTGCCTGGCGGGGACAACACCATATGTTTT. This encodes CASSLPGGDNTICF.

The chain employs TRBV20-1 and TRBJ1-2; 9 bases are shared with TRBD1. This CDR3 region has 12 residues. The J segment lost 7 bases and the V segment lost 1 base, leaving 1 base of the junction unmatched. CDR1 DFQATT and CDR2 SNEGSKA come from the germline V gene (reference sequence). The DNA of the CDR3 is TGCAGTGCTAGAGGACAGGGGGTTGGCTACACCTTC. This gives the protein CSARGQGVGYTF.

This clonotype has ten or more counts. The J gene is TRBJ1-1, the V gene TRBV20-1; D might be TRBD1 (5 bases). From germline, CDR1 is DFQATT and CDR2 SNEGSKA (reference sequence). This CDR3 is built from 12 residues. CDR3 bases: TGCAATACTTGGGGGGTGGGGGGTGGAGCTTTCTTT. Amino acids: CNTWGVGGGAFF.